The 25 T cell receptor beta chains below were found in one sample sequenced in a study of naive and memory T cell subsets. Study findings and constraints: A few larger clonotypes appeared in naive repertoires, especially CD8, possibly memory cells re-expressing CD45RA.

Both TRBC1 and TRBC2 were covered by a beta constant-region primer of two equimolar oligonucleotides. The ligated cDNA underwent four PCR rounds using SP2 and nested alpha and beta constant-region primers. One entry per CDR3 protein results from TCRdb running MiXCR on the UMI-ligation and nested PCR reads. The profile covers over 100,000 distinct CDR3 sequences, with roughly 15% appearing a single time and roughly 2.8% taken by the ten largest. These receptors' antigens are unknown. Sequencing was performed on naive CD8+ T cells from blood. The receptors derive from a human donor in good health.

DNA of the CDR3: TGTGCCAGCAGCTCCTTACTAGCGGGAGGGCCCTATGTGGGTGAGCAGTTCTTC. This codes for CASSSLLAGGPYVGEQFF. The chain combines TRBV11-2 with TRBJ2-1; the match to TRBD2 covers 13 bases. This CDR3 comprises 18 residues. CDR1 is SGHAT and CDR2 is FQNNGV in the germline V gene. The trim removed 4 bases at V and 9 bases at J, leaving 15 bases unmatched.

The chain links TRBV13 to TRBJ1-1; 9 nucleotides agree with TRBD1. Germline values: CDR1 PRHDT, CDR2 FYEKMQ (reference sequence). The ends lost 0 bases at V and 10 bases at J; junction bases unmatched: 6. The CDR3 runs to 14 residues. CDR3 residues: CASSLGTGGVGAFF. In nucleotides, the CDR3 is TGTGCCAGCAGCTTAGGGACAGGGGGAGTGGGAGCTTTCTTT.

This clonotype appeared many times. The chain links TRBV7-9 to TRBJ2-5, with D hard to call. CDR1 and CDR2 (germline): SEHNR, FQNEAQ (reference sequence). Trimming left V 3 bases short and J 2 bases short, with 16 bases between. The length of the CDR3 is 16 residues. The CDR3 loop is CASSFPLVSSQETQYF. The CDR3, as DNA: TGTGCCAGCAGCTTCCCGTTGGTTTCGTCGCAAGAGACCCAGTACTTC. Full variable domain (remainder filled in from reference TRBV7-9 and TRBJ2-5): DTGVSQNPRHKITKRGQNVTFRCDPISEHNRLYWYRQTLGQGPEFLTYFQNEAQLEKSRLLSDRFSAERPKGSFSTLEIQRTEQGDSAMYLCASSFPLVSSQETQYFGPGTRLLVL.

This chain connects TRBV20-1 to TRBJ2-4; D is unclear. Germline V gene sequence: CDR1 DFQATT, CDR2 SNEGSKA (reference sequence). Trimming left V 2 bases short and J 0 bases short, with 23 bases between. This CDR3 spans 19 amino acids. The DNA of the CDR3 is TGCAGTGCTAGACTCAAGTACCAAACTGATGTTCTAGCCAAAAACATTCAGTACTTC. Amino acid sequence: CSARLKYQTDVLAKNIQYF.

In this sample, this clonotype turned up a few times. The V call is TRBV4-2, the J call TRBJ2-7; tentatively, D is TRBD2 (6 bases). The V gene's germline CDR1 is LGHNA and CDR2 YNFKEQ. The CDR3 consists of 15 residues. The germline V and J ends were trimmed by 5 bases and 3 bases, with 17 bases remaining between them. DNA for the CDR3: TGTGCCAGCAGCTTGACACCAGATAGCGGCTACGAGCAGTACTTC. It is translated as CASSLTPDSGYEQYF.

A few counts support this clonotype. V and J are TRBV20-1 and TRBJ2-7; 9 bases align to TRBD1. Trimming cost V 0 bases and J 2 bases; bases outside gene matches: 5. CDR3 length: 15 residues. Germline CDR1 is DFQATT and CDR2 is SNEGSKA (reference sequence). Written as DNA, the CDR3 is TGCAGTGCTAGAGATGTGGGACAGGGCGCCTACGAGCAGTACTTC. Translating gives CSARDVGQGAYEQYF.

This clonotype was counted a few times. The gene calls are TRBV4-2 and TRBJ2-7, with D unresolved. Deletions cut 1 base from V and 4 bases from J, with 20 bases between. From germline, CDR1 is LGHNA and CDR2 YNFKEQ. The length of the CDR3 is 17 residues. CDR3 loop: CASSQGTSRNPPYEQYF. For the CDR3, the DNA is TGTGCCAGCAGCCAAGGCACGTCGAGGAACCCGCCTTACGAGCAGTACTTC.

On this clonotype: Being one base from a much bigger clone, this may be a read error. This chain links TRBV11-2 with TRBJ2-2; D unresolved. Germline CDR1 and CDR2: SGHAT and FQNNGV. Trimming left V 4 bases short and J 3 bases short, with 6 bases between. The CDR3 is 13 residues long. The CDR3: CASSYIYTGELFF. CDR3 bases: TGTGCCAGCAGCTACATCTACACCGGGGAGCTGTTTTTT.

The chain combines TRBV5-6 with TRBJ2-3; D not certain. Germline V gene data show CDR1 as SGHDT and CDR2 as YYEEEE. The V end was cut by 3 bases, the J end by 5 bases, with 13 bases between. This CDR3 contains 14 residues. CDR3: CASSSPSIGDTQYF. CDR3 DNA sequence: TGTGCCAGCAGCTCCCCTAGTATAGGAGATACGCAGTATTTT.

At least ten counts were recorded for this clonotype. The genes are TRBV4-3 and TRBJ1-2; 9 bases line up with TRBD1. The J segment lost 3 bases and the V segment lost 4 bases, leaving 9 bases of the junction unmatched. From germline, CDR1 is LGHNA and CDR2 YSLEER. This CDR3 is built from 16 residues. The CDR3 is CASSPTGGGGYYGYTF. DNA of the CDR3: TGCGCCAGCAGCCCTACAGGGGGCGGGGGATACTATGGCTACACCTTC.

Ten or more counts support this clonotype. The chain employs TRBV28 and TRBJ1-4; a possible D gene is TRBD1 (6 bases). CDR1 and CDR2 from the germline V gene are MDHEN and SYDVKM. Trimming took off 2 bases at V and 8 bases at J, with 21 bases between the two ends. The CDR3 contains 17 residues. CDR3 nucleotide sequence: TGTGCCAGCAGTTTAGTGGGGGGCCCTATATGGAGAGAAAAACTGTTTTTT. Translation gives CASSLVGGPIWREKLFF.

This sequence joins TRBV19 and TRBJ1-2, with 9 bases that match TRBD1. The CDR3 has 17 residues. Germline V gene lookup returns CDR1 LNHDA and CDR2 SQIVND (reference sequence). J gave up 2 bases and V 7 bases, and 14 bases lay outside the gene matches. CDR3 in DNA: TGTGCCAGTATTAAACCGGCTCGGGACAGGGAGAACTATGGCTACACCTTC. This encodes CASIKPARDRENYGYTF. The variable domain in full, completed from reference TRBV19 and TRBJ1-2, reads DGGITQSPKYLFRKEGQNVTLSCEQNLNHDAMYWYRQDPGQGLRLIYYSQIVNDFQKGDIAEGYSVSREKKESFPLTVTSAQKNPTAFYLCASIKPARDRENYGYTFGSGTRLTVV.

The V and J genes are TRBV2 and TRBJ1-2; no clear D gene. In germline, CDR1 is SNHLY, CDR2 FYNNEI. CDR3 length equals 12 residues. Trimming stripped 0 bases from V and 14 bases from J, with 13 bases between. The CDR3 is CASSEADVGWTF. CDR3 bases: TGTGCCAGCAGTGAAGCGGACGTGGGGTGGACCTTC.

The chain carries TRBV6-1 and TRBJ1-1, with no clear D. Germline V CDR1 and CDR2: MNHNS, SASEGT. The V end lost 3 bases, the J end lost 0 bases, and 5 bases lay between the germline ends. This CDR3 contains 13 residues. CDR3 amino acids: CASSDKLNTEAFF. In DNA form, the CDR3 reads TGTGCCAGCAGTGACAAGTTGAACACTGAAGCTTTCTTT.

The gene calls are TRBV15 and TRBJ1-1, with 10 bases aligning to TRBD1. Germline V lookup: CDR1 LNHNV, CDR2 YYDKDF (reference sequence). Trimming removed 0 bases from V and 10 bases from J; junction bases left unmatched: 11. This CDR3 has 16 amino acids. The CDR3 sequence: CATSRDGTGVPYIAFF. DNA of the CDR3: TGTGCCACCAGCAGAGACGGGACAGGGGTTCCTTATATAGCTTTCTTT.

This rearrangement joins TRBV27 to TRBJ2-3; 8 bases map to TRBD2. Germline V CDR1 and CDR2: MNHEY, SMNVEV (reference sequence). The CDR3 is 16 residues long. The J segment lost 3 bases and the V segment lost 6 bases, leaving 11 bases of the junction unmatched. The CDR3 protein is CASRDPLGGGTDTQYF. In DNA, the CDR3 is TGTGCCAGCAGGGATCCCCTAGGCGGGGGGACAGATACGCAGTATTTT.

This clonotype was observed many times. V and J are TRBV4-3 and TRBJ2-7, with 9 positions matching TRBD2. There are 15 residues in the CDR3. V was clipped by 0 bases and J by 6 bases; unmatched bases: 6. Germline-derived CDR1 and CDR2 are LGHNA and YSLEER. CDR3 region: CASSQDRLAGPEQYF. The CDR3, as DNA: TGCGCCAGCAGCCAAGATCGGCTAGCGGGGCCCGAGCAGTACTTC.

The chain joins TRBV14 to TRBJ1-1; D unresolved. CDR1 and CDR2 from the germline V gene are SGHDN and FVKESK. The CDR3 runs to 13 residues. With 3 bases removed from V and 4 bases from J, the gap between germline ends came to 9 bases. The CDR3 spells CASSHLPSTEAFF. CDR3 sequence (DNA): TGTGCCAGCAGCCACTTGCCTAGCACTGAAGCTTTCTTT.

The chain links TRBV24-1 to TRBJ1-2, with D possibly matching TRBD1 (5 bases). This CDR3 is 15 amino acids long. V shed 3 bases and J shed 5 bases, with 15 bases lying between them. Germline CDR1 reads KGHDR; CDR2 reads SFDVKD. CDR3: CATSDPEGDVYGYTF. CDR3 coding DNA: TGTGCCACCAGTGATCCCGAAGGGGACGTTTATGGCTACACCTTC.

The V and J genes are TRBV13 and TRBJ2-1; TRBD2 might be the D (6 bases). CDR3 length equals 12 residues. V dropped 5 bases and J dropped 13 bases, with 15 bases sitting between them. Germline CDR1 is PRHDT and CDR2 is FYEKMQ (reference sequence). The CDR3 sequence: CASSPDGLLQFF. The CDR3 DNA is TGTGCCAGCAGCCCTGATGGACTACTCCAGTTCTTC.

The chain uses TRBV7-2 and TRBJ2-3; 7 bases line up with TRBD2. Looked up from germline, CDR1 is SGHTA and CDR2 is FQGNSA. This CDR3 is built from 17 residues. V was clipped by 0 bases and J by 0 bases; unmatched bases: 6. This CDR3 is CASSLAETSPSTDTQYF. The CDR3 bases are TGTGCCAGCAGCTTAGCGGAGACTAGCCCGAGCACAGATACGCAGTATTTT.

CDR3 sequence (DNA): TGTGCCAGCAGCTCCCGGGCCGGGACCGGGGCGGATGGCTACACCTTC. It translates to CASSSRAGTGADGYTF. V gene TRBV7-9 combines with J gene TRBJ1-2, with a possible D match to TRBD1 (5 bases). The CDR3 contains 16 residues. Germline V gene lookup returns CDR1 SEHNR and CDR2 FQNEAQ (reference sequence). The V end was cut by 4 bases, the J end by 6 bases, with 21 bases between.

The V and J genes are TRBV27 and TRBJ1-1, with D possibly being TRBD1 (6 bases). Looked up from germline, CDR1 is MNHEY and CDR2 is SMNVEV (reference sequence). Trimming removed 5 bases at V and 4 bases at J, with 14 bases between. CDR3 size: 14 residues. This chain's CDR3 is CASSRRGGGTEAFF. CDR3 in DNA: TGTGCCAGCAGTAGGAGGGGGGGCGGCACTGAAGCTTTCTTT.

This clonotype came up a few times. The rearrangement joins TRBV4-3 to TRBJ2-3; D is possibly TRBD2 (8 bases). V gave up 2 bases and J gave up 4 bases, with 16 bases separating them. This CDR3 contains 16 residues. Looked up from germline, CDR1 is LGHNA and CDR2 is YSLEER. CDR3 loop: CASSQISGTAPDTQYF. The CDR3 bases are TGCGCCAGCAGCCAAATTAGCGGGACAGCCCCAGATACGCAGTATTTT.

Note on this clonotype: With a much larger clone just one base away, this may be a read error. The CDR3 region is CSAVAAITEAFF. The DNA for the CDR3 is TGCAGCGCGGTGGCCGCGATCACTGAAGCTTTCTTT. V usage is TRBV29-1 and J usage is TRBJ1-1, with unresolved D. The germline V gene encodes CDR1 SQVTM and CDR2 ANQGSEA. V dropped 7 bases and J dropped 4 bases, with 13 bases sitting between them. The CDR3 has 12 residues.